Detailed here is one T cell receptor beta chain. The target of this receptor is not known. The germline V gene supplies CDR1 SGHRS and CDR2 YFSETQ. From V the trimming removes 4 bases and from J it removes 8 bases, while the gene matches leave 4 bases of the junction unaccounted for. The CDR3 runs 13 amino acids, cysteine and phenylalanine included. The kept DNA is CDR3 alone, 39 bases in frame from the first base. The cohort was made up of hundreds of healthy bone marrow donors. At the time of sampling, every cohort member was nominally healthy, though immune exposures that went unrecorded were likely present. The donor was CMV seronegative and was included in the group of a few hundred seronegative cohort members. A peripheral blood sample was collected from each donor, and TCR beta sequencing was performed on peripheral blood mononuclear cells. Genomic DNA was extracted from the blood cell samples with the Qiagen DNeasy Blood Extraction Kit.

To prepare the library, the immunoSEQ multiplex PCR assay was applied. For the multiplex PCR, a mixture combining 60 forward primers for TCR Vbeta segments and 13 reverse primers for TCR Jbeta segments was used. The CDR3 region of rearranged TCR beta genes was amplified from genomic DNA by a multiplex PCR assay. Amplified TCR beta libraries were sequenced as 87-base-pair reads on the Illumina HiSeq System. The published analysis was carried out like this. A later analysis counted about 80 million unique TCR beta chains across the 500 to 850 repertoires, and about 10 million of these chains were shared by at least two donors. Raw reads were error-corrected and collapsed into unique sequences by a nearest-neighbor algorithm in which closely related sequences were merged to remove PCR and sequencing errors. CDR3 sequences were aligned to IMGT reference sequences to assign V, D and J gene segments. For a sequence to be retained, a match of at least six nucleotides was required to both a V gene segment and a J gene segment. Rearrangements were classified as productive when the CDR3 lacked stop codons and remained in frame with V and J, and all other rearrangements were classified as non-productive. Following IMGT convention, CDR3 was defined as the stretch from the second conserved V-encoded cysteine up to the conserved J-encoded phenylalanine. Sequences without an unambiguous match to a single V gene segment were excluded from the earlier analysis of a few hundred of the donors. In an earlier analysis of 587 of the donors, V segments were called functional above 56.7% productive rearrangements and were called segregating when the between-donor standard deviation exceeded 5%. A statistical classification framework was built for diagnosing cytomegalovirus status from the catalog of TCR beta chain sequences. In a later analysis, V and J genes were assigned by comparing TCR nucleotide sequences against IMGT/GENE-DB human TR gene sequences. A later analysis assigned CDR3 sequences and most-parsimonious VDJ recombination scenarios with the TCRdist pipeline. In a later analysis, each TCR beta chain was defined by its CDR3 amino acid sequence together with its V-gene family, and reads lacking a unique V-gene family were excluded. To address suspected cross-contamination and a sequencing artifact, a later analysis removed 592 highly shared, low-generation-probability nucleotide sequences. In a later analysis, a clonal expansion index for each public chain was calculated from normalized within-repertoire ranks of inferred template counts. In a later analysis, generation probabilities were computed with a VDJ recombination model fitted to out-of-frame rearrangements, and the resulting probabilities were checked against IGoR. In a later analysis, TCR-TCR, TCR-HLA and TCR-CMV co-occurrence was scored with hypergeometric tests, and a repertoire-size bias correction was applied to TCR pairs. A later analysis estimated false discovery rates by permuting HLA or CMV assignments 20 times. A later analysis grouped co-occurring TCRs with DBSCAN, adding TCRdist sequence similarity when clustering within HLA-allele-positive subsets. For co-occurrence clustering, repertoires with fewer than 30,000 or more than 120,000 public chains were excluded, along with roughly five repertoires with anomalous nucleotide sharing. TCRdb limited this immuneACCESS table to in-frame rearrangements with V and J called. A share of clones is missing; checked studies link under half to unresolved V genes, and the rest is unexplained. V and J calls and clone size are given by that table; D and trimming were obtained from the DNA. The sample's table covers some 67,000 clones. The ten largest clones represent 1.5% to 2% of the sample.

These data belong to a study of cytomegalovirus exposure and HLA in healthy donors (dated by TCRdb to between 2016 and 2019). In the study overall: In an earlier analysis of approximately 500 of the donors, 276 Gb of sequence data and 90 million to 130 million unique TCR beta sequences from approximately 180 million T cells were reported. A later analysis re-analyzed previously published TCR beta repertoires from 500 to 700 donors and added high-resolution HLA genotyping to study TCR occurrence patterns. Along with the 666-subject first cohort, a separate validation cohort of over a hundred different subjects was used. Typing coverage differed by locus: A, B, C, DRB1 and DQB1 were typed in roughly 620-630 donors, DQA1 in about 560, DPA1 in 600 to 610, and DPB1 in 472. An early release that covered fewer than 750 HLA-typed donors contained 250 to 350 gigabases of sequencing data and about 93 million unique TCR sequences. High-throughput TCR immunosequencing, statistical association of individual TCRs with disease status, and machine learning were combined to predict cytomegalovirus infection status. Five DR-DQ haplotypes were handled as single units for association and clustering, since linkage in the cohort was strong. HLA typing included class I and class II loci at four-digit resolution. In an earlier analysis of 587 of the donors, high-throughput TCR beta sequencing was used to judge whether each TCR beta V gene segment behaved as functional or pseudogenic. The study was designed to test whether signatures of past pathogen exposure could be identified by cataloging public T cell receptors. Rather than using new phenotypic data, the later analysis identified candidate immune exposures from TCR beta sequences and from how often those sequences occurred across donors. In a later genetic analysis, genome-wide SNP genotypes for 398 of the 666 donors were used, and that subset was treated as a discovery cohort. Across around 400 genotyped donors of the cohort, an average of about 240,000 unique TCR beta nucleotide sequences per donor were sequenced, and 15% to 20% of those sequences were non-productive. The study used immunosequencing to profile the T cell repertoires of some 600 subjects and linked those repertoires to cytomegalovirus serostatus. The genetic ancestry cluster associated with self-reported Caucasian donors included about four fifths of the roughly 400 genotyped donors. Donor age, sex, ethnicity and CMV serostatus were compiled alongside the repertoire data. All discovery cohort repertoires had been generated using a single sequencing platform.

Summary of the overall study and its limitations: Only TCR beta chains were sequenced in this cohort, and the absence of alpha or paired-chain data limited detectable features. Because the 87-base-pair reads could not distinguish some IMGT-functional V segments, including TRBV6-2 and TRBV6-3, those segments were excluded. Several of the top co-occurrence clusters appeared to be linked to parvovirus B19, influenza, CMV and Epstein-Barr virus, according to a later analysis. Because counts were too low, about 17 rarely observed V segments, including chromosome 9 orphons, were excluded from the earlier analysis of around 590 of the donors. Cytomegalovirus status was reported to be diagnosed by the classifier with high specificity and sensitivity in both the original and validation cohorts. When HLA alleles, especially DR and DQ, strongly co-occurred, TCR associations were difficult to assign to individual alleles. CMV serostatus was the only immune exposure information available for the cohort. The study listed 150 to 200 TCR beta chains as associated with cytomegalovirus. Three of the identified cytomegalovirus-associated TCR beta chains were confirmed in vitro to be specific for cytomegalovirus antigens. The presence/absence analyses assumed that sequencing depth was roughly uniform across donors, and that assumption may not be true. At a false discovery rate of 0.05, a later analysis linked some 17,000 TCR beta sequences to specific HLA alleles. V-gene and J-gene trimming of TCR beta chains was associated with a missense DCLRE1C variant in a later genetic analysis, and the association was replicated in an independent cohort. Linkage disequilibrium might explain the correlated functional status among segregating V segments, but an unknown experimental factor could not be excluded. A further reported finding was that TCR beta sequences accurately predicted the HLA-A and HLA-B alleles for most subjects in the first cohort. The authors suggested that the approach could potentially be extended to other disease states and immunological phenotypes. Most CMV-associated TCR beta chains appeared to be HLA-restricted in a later analysis, and the HLA associations seemed to be driven largely by CMV exposure. In a later analysis, HLA-associated TCR beta chains showed more clonal expansion and lower generation probabilities than non-associated chains that were equally common. In an earlier analysis of more than 450 of the donors, most TCR beta V segments were observed in productive rearrangements about 90% or about 30% of the time, broadly matching IMGT annotations. Compared with the roughly 670-donor mean, donors in an Asian-associated ancestry cluster had fewer N-insertions in productive TCRs, according to a later genetic analysis. Most TCR sequences were seen in very few donors, while some public TCRs were found in many individuals. A cluster of highly shared sequence variants was judged likely to represent a technical artifact of the sequencing pipeline. In a later analysis, TCR association rates were found to vary across HLA loci, with the most associated TCRs seen for DRB1 alleles and the fewest for HLA-C alleles. HLA typing was unavailable for some donors at each locus, so association tests used only the typed subset.

This TCR derives from a woman in her thirties in good health and CMV-seronegative. Here the chain combines TRBV5-1 and TRBJ1-2; 11 middle bases align to TRBD1. Sequencing was performed on PBMCs. The CDR3 region: CASSRDRGSGYTF. The DNA sequence follows: TGCGCCAGCAGCCGGGACAGGGGGAGCGGCTACACCTTC.